Listed here are 20 T cell receptor beta chains from one sample, sequenced in a study of blood T cell repertoires in COVID-19. Clones were read by immunoSEQ multiplex PCR, and TCRdb kept only the in-frame ones, dropping some. There are 140,000 or so clones in the sample; around 79% occur only once, and less than 5% lies in the top ten. The specimen sequenced was peripheral blood. The receptors derive from a woman between 70 and 85 years old with COVID-19, enrolled during active disease.

The CDR3 DNA reads as TGTGCCAGCAGAACAGGGTACAATGAGCAGTTCTTC. It codes for CASRTGYNEQFF. The rearrangement links TRBV27 to TRBJ2-1; D is perhaps TRBD1 (6 bases). The germline V gene has CDR1 MNHEY and CDR2 SMNVEV (reference sequence). The V end was cut by 6 bases, the J end by 4 bases, with 7 bases between. CDR3 length equals 12 residues.

V gene TRBV28 combines with J gene TRBJ2-1, with D hard to call. The germline V gene has CDR1 MDHEN and CDR2 SYDVKM. Deletions cut 3 bases from V and 6 bases from J, with 6 bases between. The length of the CDR3 is 12 residues. The CDR3 sequence is CASSFPGNEQFF. CDR3 sequence (DNA): TGTGCCAGCAGTTTCCCCGGCAATGAGCAGTTCTTC.

The table lists this clone with a count of one. The V and J genes are TRBV19 and TRBJ1-4; 9 bases line up with TRBD1. The V and J ends lost 5 bases and 7 bases, in that order; junction bases with no gene match: 8. The CDR3 length is 15 residues. Germline V gene lookup returns CDR1 LNHDA and CDR2 SQIVND (reference sequence). The CDR3 DNA follows: TGTGCCAGTAGTTCAGACAGGGGGGGCCGTGAAAAACTGTTTTTT. Translation: CASSSDRGGREKLFF. Together with reference TRBV19 and TRBJ1-4, the CDR3 gives the full variable domain: DGGITQSPKYLFRKEGQNVTLSCEQNLNHDAMYWYRQDPGQGLRLIYYSQIVNDFQKGDIAEGYSVSREKKESFPLTVTSAQKNPTAFYLCASSSDRGGREKLFFGSGTQLSVL.

The chain uses TRBV5-1 and TRBJ1-4, with 8 bases fitting TRBD1. The CDR3 contains 19 residues. Germline CDR1 reads SGHRS; CDR2 reads YFSETQ. V lost 5 bases and J lost 4; bases outside the gene matches: 19. The CDR3 DNA sequence: TGCGCCAGCAGGCCCGATAGTCCGGGACAGGTGTCAAGTAATGAAAAACTGTTTTTT. Translated, it gives CASRPDSPGQVSSNEKLFF.

Many counts were recorded for this clone. The chain has TRBV5-6 and TRBJ1-2; 12 nucleotides match TRBD1. V lost 0 bases and J lost 6; bases outside the gene matches: 9. Germline V lookup: CDR1 SGHDT, CDR2 YYEEEE. CDR3 length: 17 amino acids. The CDR3 here is CASSLEVAGQGADGYTF. The CDR3 DNA reads as TGTGCCAGCAGCTTGGAAGTGGCGGGACAGGGGGCCGATGGCTACACCTTC.

The rearrangement uses TRBV5-6 and TRBJ2-2; TRBD2 matches 8 bases. There are 17 residues in the CDR3. The germline V gene has CDR1 SGHDT and CDR2 YYEEEE. V lost 3 bases to trimming and J lost 2 bases; unmatched junction nucleotides: 9. CDR3 region: CASSSQGGGPNTGELFF. In nucleotides, the CDR3 is TGTGCCAGCAGCTCCCAGGGCGGGGGGCCAAACACCGGGGAGCTGTTTTTT.

In DNA, the CDR3 is TGTGCCAGCAGCCAAGCAGGCGGGGGGCTTGGCTATGGCTACACCTTC. Protein sequence: CASSQAGGGLGYGYTF. The chain has TRBV4-2 and TRBJ1-2; TRBD1 is a possible D gene (6 bases). Per the germline V gene, CDR1 is LGHNA and CDR2 is YNFKEQ. The CDR3 is made up of 16 amino acids. V lost 1 base to trimming and J lost 4 bases, with 16 bases between them.

On this clone itself: This sample includes further DNA sequences coding for the same CDR3. The rearrangement uses TRBV14 and TRBJ1-1; D is perhaps TRBD1 (5 bases). The CDR3 is made up of 13 amino acids. Trimming took off 0 bases at V and 4 bases at J, with 6 bases between the two ends. Germline V lookup: CDR1 SGHDN, CDR2 FVKESK. In DNA, the CDR3 is TGTGCCAGCAGCCAAGATAGGGGCACTGAAGCTTTCTTT. Its protein product is CASSQDRGTEAFF.

The chain carries TRBV6-6 and TRBJ1-4, with unresolved D. V was clipped by 5 bases and J by 8 bases, with 15 bases between them. Germline CDR1 and CDR2: MNHNY and SVGAGI (reference sequence). This CDR3 is 14 amino acids long. CDR3 coding DNA: TGTGCCAGCAGTACCGTTTTGGGAGGCGAAAAACTGTTTTTT. Translating gives CASSTVLGGEKLFF.

V usage is TRBV6-5 and J usage is TRBJ2-7; no firm D call. The length of the CDR3 is 12 residues. V was pared by 8 bases and J by 3 bases, with 11 bases between. Germline assignment: CDR1 MNHEY and CDR2 SVGAGI. The CDR3 DNA is TGTGCCAGCGAGAACGTTCTCTACGAGCAGTACTTC. Protein: CASENVLYEQYF.

The chain links TRBV10-3 to TRBJ1-1; tentatively, D is TRBD1 (6 bases). This CDR3 has 15 amino acids. Trimming took 2 bases from V and 6 from J, leaving 16 bases between them. CDR1 and CDR2 from the germline V gene are ENHRY and SYGVKD. The CDR3 loop is CAISETKTGRAEAFF. DNA of the CDR3: TGTGCCATCAGTGAGACGAAAACAGGGCGGGCTGAAGCTTTCTTT.

The chain joins TRBV7-2 to TRBJ2-1; TRBD2 agrees at 8 bases. V dropped 5 bases and J dropped 5; count of bases not matched to a gene: 5. The germline CDR1 and CDR2 sequences are SGHTA and FQGNSA. The CDR3 totals 14 residues. CDR3 in DNA: TGTGCCAGCAGCCCAAGGACTAGCAACAATGAGCAGTTCTTC. Translated, it gives CASSPRTSNNEQFF.

The chain carries TRBV10-3 and TRBJ2-7; the match to TRBD2 covers 7 bases. The length of the CDR3 is 17 residues. CDR1 is ENHRY and CDR2 is SYGVKD in the germline V gene. J was trimmed by 0 bases and V by 0 bases; bases with no gene match: 8. The CDR3 protein is CAISESPLAAHSYEQYF. Written as DNA, the CDR3 is TGTGCCATCAGTGAGTCCCCCCTAGCGGCCCACTCCTACGAGCAGTACTTC.

This clone has only one observation. The chain employs TRBV14 and TRBJ1-2; D perhaps matches TRBD1 (5 bases). CDR1 is SGHDN, CDR2 FVKESK, per germline. CDR3 length: 13 amino acids. The germline V and J ends were trimmed by 3 bases and 3 bases, with 8 bases remaining between them. In nucleotides, the CDR3 is TGTGCCAGCAGCCAGATGACAGACTATGGCTACACCTTC. Its protein product is CASSQMTDYGYTF.

V gene TRBV30 combines with J gene TRBJ1-6; no reliable D call. Trimming removed 1 base from V and 6 bases from J, with 7 bases in between. Germline CDR1 GTSNPN, CDR2 SVGIG (reference sequence). The CDR3 is 13 amino acids. Here the CDR3 reads CAWSGQSNSPLHF. DNA of the CDR3: TGTGCCTGGAGTGGGCAGTCTAATTCACCCCTCCACTTT.

The chain recombines TRBV5-4 with TRBJ2-1, with 16 bases matching TRBD2. Germline V lookup: CDR1 SGHNT, CDR2 YYREEE (reference sequence). V shed 5 bases and J 9 bases; nucleotides not matched to a gene: 5. CDR3 length: 15 residues. CDR3 region: CASSIGTSGGVEQFF. The CDR3 DNA reads TGTGCCAGCAGTATTGGGACTAGCGGGGGGGTTGAGCAGTTCTTC.

V and J are TRBV27 and TRBJ2-2, with 10 bases that match TRBD1. Germline assignment: CDR1 MNHEY and CDR2 SMNVEV (reference sequence). This CDR3 region has 16 residues. V shed 5 bases, J shed 3 bases, and the junction held 6 bases outside the gene matches. The CDR3 reads CASSPGDRGYTGELFF. CDR3 DNA: TGTGCCAGCAGTCCCGGGGACAGGGGCTACACCGGGGAGCTGTTTTTT.

The chain uses TRBV10-3 and TRBJ1-2; D perhaps matches TRBD1 (6 bases). This CDR3 comprises 15 residues. Between the trimmed V and J ends, which lost 0 bases and 4 bases, there was a span of 12 bases. Looked up from germline, CDR1 is ENHRY and CDR2 is SYGVKD. CDR3 sequence reads: CAISESTGSLYGYTF. The CDR3 coding sequence is TGTGCCATCAGTGAGTCAACAGGGTCCCTCTATGGCTACACCTTC.

The V and J genes are TRBV7-2 and TRBJ2-7; 7 positions agree with TRBD1. The CDR3 runs 15 residues. Germline loops: CDR1 SGHTA, CDR2 FQGNSA. Trimming at V came to 4 bases and at J to 2 bases, leaving 8 bases not matched to a gene. For the CDR3, the DNA is TGTGCCAGCAGCTACCGGACAGGCGGAGCCTACGAGCAGTACTTC. Translating it yields CASSYRTGGAYEQYF.

J is TRBJ2-3 and V is TRBV15; 7 nucleotides line up with TRBD2. From germline, CDR1 is LNHNV and CDR2 YYDKDF (reference sequence). The trim removed 2 bases at V and 1 base at J, leaving 3 bases unmatched. CDR3 size: 15 residues. The CDR3 nucleotides read TGTGCCACCAGCAGACTAAGCGGGGGCACAGATACGCAGTATTTT. Its translation: CATSRLSGGTDTQYF.